This TCR beta chain was found in a study of shared clonotypes between healthy human individuals. CDR1 and CDR2 from the germline V gene are WNHNN and SYGVQD (reference sequence). CDR3 length: 13 residues. V gave up 0 bases and J gave up 3 bases, with 5 bases separating them. The healthy adult donors were HIV-negative and reported no recent acute infections or vaccinations. Generated by immunoSEQ multiplex PCR, the TCRdb table keeps only in-frame clones and is missing some. The top ten clones hold about 9.3% of a sample with 300,000 or so clones, around two thirds of them seen once. This clone showed up just a few times.

The sample taken for sequencing was memory CD4+ T cells sorted from blood. The subset is: CD45RA-negative fraction. The chain joins TRBV10-1 to TRBJ1-2; D is possibly TRBD1 (5 bases). This sequence originates from a man aged 30 to 45 in good health. Here the CDR3 reads CASSESGHYGYTF. CDR3 DNA: TGCGCCAGCAGTGAGTCGGGACACTATGGCTACACCTTC.